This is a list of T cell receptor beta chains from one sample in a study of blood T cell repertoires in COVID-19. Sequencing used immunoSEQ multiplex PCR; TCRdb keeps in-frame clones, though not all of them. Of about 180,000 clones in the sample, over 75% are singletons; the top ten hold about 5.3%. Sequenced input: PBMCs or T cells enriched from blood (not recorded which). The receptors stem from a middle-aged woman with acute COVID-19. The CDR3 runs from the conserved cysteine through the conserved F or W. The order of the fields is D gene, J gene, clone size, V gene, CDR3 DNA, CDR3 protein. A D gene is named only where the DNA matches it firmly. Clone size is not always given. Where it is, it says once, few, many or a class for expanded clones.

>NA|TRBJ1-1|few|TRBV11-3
TGTGCCAGCAGCACCCCAAGCGCACGCGGAGCTTTCTTT
CASSTPSARGAFF
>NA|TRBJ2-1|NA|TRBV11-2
TGTGCCAGCAGCTTTATGCGAACCGGCAATGAGCAGTTCTTC
CASSFMRTGNEQFF
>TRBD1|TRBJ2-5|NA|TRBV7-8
TGTGCCAGCAGCTGGGGGGCGGCAGGGGGCGGACAAGAGACCCAGTACTTC
CASSWGAAGGGQETQYF
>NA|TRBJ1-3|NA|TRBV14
TGTGCCAGCAGCCTCGGTGGTTCTGGAAACACCATATATTTT
CASSLGGSGNTIYF
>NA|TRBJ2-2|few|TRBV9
TGTGCCAGCAGCCCCCTAAACACCGGGGAGCTGTTTTTT
CASSPLNTGELFF
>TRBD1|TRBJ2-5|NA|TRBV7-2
TGTGCCAGCCGACCGCTAGACAGGGTCCAAGAGACCCAGTACTTC
CASRPLDRVQETQYF
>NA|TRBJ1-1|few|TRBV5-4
TGTGCCAGCAGCCCAGGGGTGGAGTACACTGAAGCTTTCTTT
CASSPGVEYTEAFF
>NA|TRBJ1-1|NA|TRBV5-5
TGTGCCAGCAGCTTTGACATGTGGAACACTGAAGCTTTCTTT
CASSFDMWNTEAFF
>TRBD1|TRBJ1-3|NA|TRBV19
TGTGCCACCGCGGGACAGGGATACTCTGGAAACACCATATATTTT
CATAGQGYSGNTIYF
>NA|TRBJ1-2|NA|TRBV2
TGTGCCAGCAGTGGGGGGGGCGGCTACACCTTC
CASSGGGGYTF
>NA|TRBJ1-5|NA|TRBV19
TGTGCCAGTAGTGAGAAAAATAGCAATCAGCCCCAGCATTTT
CASSEKNSNQPQHF
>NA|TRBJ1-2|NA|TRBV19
TGTGCCAGTAGTCACGGACCGCTAGCTAGGTATGGCTACACCTTC
CASSHGPLARYGYTF
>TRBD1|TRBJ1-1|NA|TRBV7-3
TGTGCCAGCAGCCGGGACAGGGGGGTCACTGAAGCTTTCTTT
CASSRDRGVTEAFF
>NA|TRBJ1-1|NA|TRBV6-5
TGTGCCAGCAGCCTGACAGTGGCCACTGAAGCTTTCTTT
CASSLTVATEAFF
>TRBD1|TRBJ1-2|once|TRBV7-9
TGTGCCAGCAACAGACAGGGTTCGTATGGCTACACCTTC
CASNRQGSYGYTF
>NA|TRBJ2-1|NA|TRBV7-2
TGTGCCAGCAGCTTAATTACGGGAGAGCAGTTCTTC
CASSLITGEQFF
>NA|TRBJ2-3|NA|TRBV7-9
TGTGCCAGCAGCCCCCGCTCTGGCCCTAGCACAGATACGCAGTATTTT
CASSPRSGPSTDTQYF
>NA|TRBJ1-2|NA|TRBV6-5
TGTGCCAGCAGTTTCACAGGGATTAGGGACTATGGCTACACCTTC
CASSFTGIRDYGYTF
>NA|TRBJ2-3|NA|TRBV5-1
TGCGCCAGCAGCGCAATGGCTAGCACAGATACGCAGTATTTT
CASSAMASTDTQYF
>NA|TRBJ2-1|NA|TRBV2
TGTGCCAGCAGTGATGGGTTAGGCGGCCGAGGTGAGCAGTTCTTC
CASSDGLGGRGEQFF